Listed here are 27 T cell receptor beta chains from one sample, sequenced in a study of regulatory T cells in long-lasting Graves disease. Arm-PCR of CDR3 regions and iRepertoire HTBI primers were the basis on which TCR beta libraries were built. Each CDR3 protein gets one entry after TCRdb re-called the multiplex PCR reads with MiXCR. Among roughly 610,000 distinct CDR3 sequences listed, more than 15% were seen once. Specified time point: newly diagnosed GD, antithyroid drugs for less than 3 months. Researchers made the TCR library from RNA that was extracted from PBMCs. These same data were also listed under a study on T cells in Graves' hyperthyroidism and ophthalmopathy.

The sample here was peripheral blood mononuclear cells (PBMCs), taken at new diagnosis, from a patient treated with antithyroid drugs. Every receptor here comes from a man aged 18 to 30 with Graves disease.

In nucleotides, the CDR3 is TGCGCCTGCGTCCGGGAGATTTTGCCGAACACTGAAGCTTTCTTT. Translating it yields CACVREILPNTEAFF. V usage is TRBV10-1 and J usage is TRBJ1-1; D gene ambiguous. V gave up 11 bases and J gave up 1 base, with 20 bases separating them. CDR1 and CDR2 (germline): WNHNN, SYGVQD (reference sequence). This CDR3 spans 15 amino acids.

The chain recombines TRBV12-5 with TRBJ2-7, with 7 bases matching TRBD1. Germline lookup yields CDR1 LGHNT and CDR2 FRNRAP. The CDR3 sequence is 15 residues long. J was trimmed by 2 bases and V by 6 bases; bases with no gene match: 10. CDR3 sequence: CASGPYRGLTYEQYF. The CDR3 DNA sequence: TGTGCTAGTGGCCCCTACAGGGGTCTTACCTACGAGCAGTACTTC.

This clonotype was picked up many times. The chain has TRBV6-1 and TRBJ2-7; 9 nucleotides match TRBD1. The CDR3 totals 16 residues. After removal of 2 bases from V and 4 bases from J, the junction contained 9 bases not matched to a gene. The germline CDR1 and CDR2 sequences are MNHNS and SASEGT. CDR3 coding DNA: TGTGCCAGCAGTGAATTTGACAGGGGGATAATTTACGAGCAGTACTTC. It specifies CASSEFDRGIIYEQYF.

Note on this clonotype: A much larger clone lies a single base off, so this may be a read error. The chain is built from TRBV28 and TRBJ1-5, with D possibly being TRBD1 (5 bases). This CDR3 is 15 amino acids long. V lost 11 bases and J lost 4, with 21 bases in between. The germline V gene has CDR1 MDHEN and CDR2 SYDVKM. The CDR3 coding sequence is TGTGCCGCCACCTCAAGCGCAGGGTTAAATCAGCCCCAGCATTTT. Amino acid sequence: CAATSSAGLNQPQHF.

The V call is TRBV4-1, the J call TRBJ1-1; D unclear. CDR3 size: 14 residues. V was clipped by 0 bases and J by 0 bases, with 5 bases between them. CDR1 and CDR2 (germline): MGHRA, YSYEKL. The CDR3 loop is CASSQDNLNTEAFF. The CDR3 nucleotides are TGCGCCAGCAGCCAAGATAATTTGAACACTGAAGCTTTCTTT.

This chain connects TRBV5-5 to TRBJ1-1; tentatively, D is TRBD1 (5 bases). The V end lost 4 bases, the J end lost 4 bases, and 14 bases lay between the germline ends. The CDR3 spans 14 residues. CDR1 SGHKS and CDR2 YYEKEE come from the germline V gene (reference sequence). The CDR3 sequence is CASSRITGFTEAFF. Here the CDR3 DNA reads TGTGCCAGCAGCAGAATTACAGGCTTCACTGAAGCTTTCTTT.

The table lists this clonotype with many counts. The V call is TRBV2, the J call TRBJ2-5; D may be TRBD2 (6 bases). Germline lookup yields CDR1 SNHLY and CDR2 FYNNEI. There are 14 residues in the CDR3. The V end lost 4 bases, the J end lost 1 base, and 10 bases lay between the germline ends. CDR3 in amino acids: CASSGFGGQETQYF. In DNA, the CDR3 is TGTGCCAGCAGTGGTTTCGGGGGCCAAGAGACCCAGTACTTC. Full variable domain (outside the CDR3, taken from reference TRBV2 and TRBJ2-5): EPEVTQTPSHQVTQMGQEVILRCVPISNHLYFYWYRQILGQKVEFLVSFYNNEISEKSEIFDDQFSVERPDGSNFTLKIRSTKLEDSAMYFCASSGFGGQETQYFGPGTRLLVL.

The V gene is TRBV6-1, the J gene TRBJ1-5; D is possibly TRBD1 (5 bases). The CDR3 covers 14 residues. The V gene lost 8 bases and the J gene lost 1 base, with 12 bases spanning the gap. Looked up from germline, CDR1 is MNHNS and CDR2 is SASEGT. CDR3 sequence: CASGADESNQPQHF. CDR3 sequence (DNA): TGTGCCAGCGGGGCAGACGAGAGCAATCAGCCCCAGCATTTT.

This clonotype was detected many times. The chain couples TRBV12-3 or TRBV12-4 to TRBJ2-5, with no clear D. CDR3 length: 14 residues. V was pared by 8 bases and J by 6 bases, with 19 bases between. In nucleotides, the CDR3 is TGTGCCAGCGCGAATTTGGGGTCCTTGCAGACCCAGTACTTC. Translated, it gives CASANLGSLQTQYF.

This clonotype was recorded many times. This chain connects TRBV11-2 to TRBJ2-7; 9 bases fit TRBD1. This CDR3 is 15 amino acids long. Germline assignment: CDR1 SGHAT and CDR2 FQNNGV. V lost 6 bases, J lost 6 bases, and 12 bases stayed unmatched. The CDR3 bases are TGTGCCAGCAGAGCCCCGGGACAGGGTTCTCTCGAGCAGTACTTC. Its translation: CASRAPGQGSLEQYF.

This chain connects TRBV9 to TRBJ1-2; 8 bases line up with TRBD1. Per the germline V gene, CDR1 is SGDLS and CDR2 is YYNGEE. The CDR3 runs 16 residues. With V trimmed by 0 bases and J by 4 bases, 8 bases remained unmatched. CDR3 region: CASSVVAGQGSYGYTF. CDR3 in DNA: TGTGCCAGCAGCGTAGTGGCCGGACAGGGCAGCTATGGCTACACCTTC. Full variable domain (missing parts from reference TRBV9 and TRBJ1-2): DSGVTQTPKHLITATGQRVTLRCSPRSGDLSVYWYQQSLDQGLQFLIQYYNGEERAKGNILERFSAQQFPDLHSELNLSSLELGDSALYFCASSVVAGQGSYGYTFGSGTRLTVV.

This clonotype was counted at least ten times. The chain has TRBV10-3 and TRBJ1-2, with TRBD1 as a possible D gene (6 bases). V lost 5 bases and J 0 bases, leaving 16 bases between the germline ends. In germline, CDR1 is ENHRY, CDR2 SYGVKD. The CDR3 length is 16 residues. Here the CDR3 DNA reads TGTGCCATCAGTTCAAACAGGGACTCAGCTAACTATGGCTACACCTTC. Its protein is CAISSNRDSANYGYTF.

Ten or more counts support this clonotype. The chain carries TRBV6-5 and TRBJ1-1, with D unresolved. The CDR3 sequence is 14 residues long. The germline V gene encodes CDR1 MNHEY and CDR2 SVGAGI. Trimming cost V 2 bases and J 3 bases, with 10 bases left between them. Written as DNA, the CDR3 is TGTGCCAGCAGTTACAGGACGGAATACACTGAAGCTTTCTTT. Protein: CASSYRTEYTEAFF.

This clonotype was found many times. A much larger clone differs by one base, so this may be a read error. For the CDR3, the DNA is TGTGCCAGCAGTTACCACACAGATACGCAGTATTTT. Residues: CASSYHTDTQYF. V and J are TRBV6-5 and TRBJ2-3; no firm D call. Between the trimmed V and J ends, which lost 2 bases and 2 bases, there was a span of 2 bases. Germline CDR1 and CDR2: MNHEY and SVGAGI. The CDR3 runs to 12 residues.

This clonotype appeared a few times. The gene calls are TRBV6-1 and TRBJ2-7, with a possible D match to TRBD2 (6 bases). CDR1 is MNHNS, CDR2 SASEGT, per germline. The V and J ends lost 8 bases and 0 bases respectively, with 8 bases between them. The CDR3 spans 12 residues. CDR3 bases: TGTGCCAGCGGGACTTCCTCCTACGAGCAGTACTTC. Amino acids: CASGTSSYEQYF.

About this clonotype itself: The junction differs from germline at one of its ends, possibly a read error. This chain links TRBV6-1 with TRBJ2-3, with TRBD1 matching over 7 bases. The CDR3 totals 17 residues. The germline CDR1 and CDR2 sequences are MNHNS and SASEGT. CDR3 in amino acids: CANSDFPGQRSLGTQYF. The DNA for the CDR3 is TGTGCCAACAGTGACTTCCCGGGACAGAGATCATTGGGTACGCAGTATTTT.

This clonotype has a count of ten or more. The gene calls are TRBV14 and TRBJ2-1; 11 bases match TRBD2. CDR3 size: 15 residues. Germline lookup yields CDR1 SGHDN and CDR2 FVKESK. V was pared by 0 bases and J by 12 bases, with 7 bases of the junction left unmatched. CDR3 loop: CASSQDRLAGWAQFF. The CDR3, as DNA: TGTGCCAGCAGCCAAGATCGACTAGCGGGGTGGGCGCAGTTCTTC.

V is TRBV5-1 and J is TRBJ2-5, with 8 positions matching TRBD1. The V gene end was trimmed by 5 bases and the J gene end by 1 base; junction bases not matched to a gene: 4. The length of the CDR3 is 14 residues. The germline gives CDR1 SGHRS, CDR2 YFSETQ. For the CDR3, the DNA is TGCGCCAGCAGTCAAACAGGGGGCCAAGAGACCCAGTACTTC. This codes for CASSQTGGQETQYF.

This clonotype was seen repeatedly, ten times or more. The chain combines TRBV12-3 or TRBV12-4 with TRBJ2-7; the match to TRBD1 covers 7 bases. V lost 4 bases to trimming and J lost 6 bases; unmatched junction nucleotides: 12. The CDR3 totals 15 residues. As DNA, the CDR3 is TGTGCCAGCAGTTCCCGACAGGGAACCAAACCCGAGCAGTACTTC. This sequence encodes CASSSRQGTKPEQYF.

Here the CDR3 reads CASSPRLAGHNEQFF. CDR3 coding DNA: TGTGCCAGCAGCCCGAGACTAGCGGGACACAATGAGCAGTTCTTC. This chain uses TRBV6-1 with TRBJ2-1; 11 nucleotides match TRBD2. V was clipped by 6 bases and J by 5 bases; unmatched bases: 6. In germline, CDR1 is MNHNS, CDR2 SASEGT. CDR3 length equals 15 residues.

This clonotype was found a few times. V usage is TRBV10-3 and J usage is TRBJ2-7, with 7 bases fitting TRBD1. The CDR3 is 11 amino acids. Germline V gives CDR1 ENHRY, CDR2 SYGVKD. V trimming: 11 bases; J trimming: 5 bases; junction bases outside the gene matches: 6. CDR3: CAGRDRDEQYF. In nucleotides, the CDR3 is TGTGCCGGCCGGGACAGAGACGAGCAGTACTTC.

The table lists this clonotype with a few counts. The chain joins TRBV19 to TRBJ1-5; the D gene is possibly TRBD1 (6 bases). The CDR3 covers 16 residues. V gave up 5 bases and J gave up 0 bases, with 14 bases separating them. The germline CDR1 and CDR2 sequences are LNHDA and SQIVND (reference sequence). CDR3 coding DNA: TGTGCCAGTAGTCCAGGACAGACCGATAGCAATCAGCCCCAGCATTTT. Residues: CASSPGQTDSNQPQHF. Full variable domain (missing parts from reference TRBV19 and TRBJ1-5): DGGITQSPKYLFRKEGQNVTLSCEQNLNHDAMYWYRQDPGQGLRLIYYSQIVNDFQKGDIAEGYSVSREKKESFPLTVTSAQKNPTAFYLCASSPGQTDSNQPQHFGDGTRLSIL.

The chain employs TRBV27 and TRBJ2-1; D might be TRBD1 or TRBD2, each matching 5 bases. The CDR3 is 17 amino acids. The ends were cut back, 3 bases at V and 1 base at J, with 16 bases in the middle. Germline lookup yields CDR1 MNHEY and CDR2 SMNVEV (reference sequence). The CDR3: CASSFSFRDLSYNEQFF. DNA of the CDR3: TGTGCCAGCAGTTTCTCCTTCCGGGACCTTTCCTACAATGAGCAGTTCTTC.

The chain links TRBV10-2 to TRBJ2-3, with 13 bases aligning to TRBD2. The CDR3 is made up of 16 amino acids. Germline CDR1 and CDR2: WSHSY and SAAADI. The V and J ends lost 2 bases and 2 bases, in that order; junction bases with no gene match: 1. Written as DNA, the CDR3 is TGCGCCAGCAGTGAGGGACTAGCGGGAGCCACAGATACGCAGTATTTT. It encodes CASSEGLAGATDTQYF.

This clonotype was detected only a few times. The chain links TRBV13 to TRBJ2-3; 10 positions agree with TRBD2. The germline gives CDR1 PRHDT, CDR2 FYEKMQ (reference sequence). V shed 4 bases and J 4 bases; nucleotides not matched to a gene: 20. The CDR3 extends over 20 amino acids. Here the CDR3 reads CASSSPLRGSGRLAADTQYF. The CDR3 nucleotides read TGTGCCAGCAGCTCCCCCCTTCGGGGTAGCGGGAGGCTCGCGGCAGATACGCAGTATTTT.

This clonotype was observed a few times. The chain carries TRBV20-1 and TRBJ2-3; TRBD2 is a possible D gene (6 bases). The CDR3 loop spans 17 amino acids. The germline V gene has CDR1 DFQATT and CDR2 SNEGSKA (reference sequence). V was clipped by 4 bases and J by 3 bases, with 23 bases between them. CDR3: CSAIRLQGGAPTDTQYF. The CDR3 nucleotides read TGCAGTGCTATTCGACTCCAAGGAGGGGCCCCGACAGATACGCAGTATTTT.

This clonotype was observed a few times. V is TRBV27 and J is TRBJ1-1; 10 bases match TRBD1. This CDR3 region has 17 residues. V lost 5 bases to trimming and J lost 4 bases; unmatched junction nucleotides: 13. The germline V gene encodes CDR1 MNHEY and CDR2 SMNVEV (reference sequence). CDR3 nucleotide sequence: TGTGCCAGCAGTCCACCGGGACAGGGGTTGGGGGCCACTGAAGCTTTCTTT. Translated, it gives CASSPPGQGLGATEAFF.